The 19 T cell receptor beta chains in this list originate from one sample, sequenced in a study of CD8 T cells in Susac syndrome. After extraction with the RNeasy kit, about 0.45 to 1 ug of the RNA was reverse transcribed using random hexamers. MiXCR was run by TCRdb on the immunoSEQ multiplex PCR reads, yielding one entry per CDR3 protein. The table lists roughly 140,000 distinct CDR3 sequences, 95% of them singletons. The material sequenced was CD8+ T cells from PBMCs. All receptors come from a human donor with multiple sclerosis.

The CDR3 here is CASSPTGLGQPQHF. The CDR3 DNA is TGTGCCAGTAGTCCTACAGGGCTCGGTCAGCCCCAGCATTTT. The chain combines TRBV19 with TRBJ1-5, with TRBD1 as a possible D gene (6 bases). The CDR3 runs to 14 residues. Trimming pared 5 bases from V and 6 bases from J, leaving 14 bases between. Germline CDR1 and CDR2: LNHDA and SQIVND (reference sequence). The full variable domain, its missing parts supplied by reference TRBV19 and TRBJ1-5, is DGGITQSPKYLFRKEGQNVTLSCEQNLNHDAMYWYRQDPGQGLRLIYYSQIVNDFQKGDIAEGYSVSREKKESFPLTVTSAQKNPTAFYLCASSPTGLGQPQHFGDGTRLSIL.

This clonotype was seen a single time. The rearrangement uses TRBV5-1 and TRBJ2-1, with unresolved D. This CDR3 spans 16 amino acids. The V gene lost 4 bases and the J gene lost 0 bases, with 14 bases spanning the gap. CDR1 and CDR2 (germline): SGHRS, YFSETQ. CDR3 DNA sequence: TGCGCCAGCAGCGAAAGCACGCCTAGCTCCTACAATGAGCAGTTCTTC. Translating it yields CASSESTPSSYNEQFF. Based on the CDR3 plus reference TRBV5-1 and TRBJ2-1, the full variable domain is KAGVTQTPRYLIKTRGQQVTLSCSPISGHRSVSWYQQTPGQGLQFLFEYFSETQRNKGNFPGRFSGRQFSNSRSEMNVSTLELGDSALYLCASSESTPSSYNEQFFGPGTRLTVL.

This chain uses TRBV24-1 with TRBJ2-1; D is perhaps TRBD1 or TRBD2 (6 bases each). CDR3 length: 14 amino acids. The V gene lost 4 bases and the J gene lost 8 bases, with 14 bases spanning the gap. Germline V gives CDR1 KGHDR, CDR2 SFDVKD. Written as DNA, the CDR3 is TGTGCCACCAGTGACGGGGGCCCGGGCCATGAGCAGTTCTTC. It is translated as CATSDGGPGHEQFF.

The chain links TRBV20-1 to TRBJ2-7; the match to TRBD1 covers 8 bases. The CDR3 contains 14 residues. Germline V lookup: CDR1 DFQATT, CDR2 SNEGSKA (reference sequence). V shed 4 bases, J shed 1 base, and the junction held 6 bases outside the gene matches. CDR3: CSATTGGSSYEQYV. The CDR3 DNA reads as TGCAGTGCTACTACAGGGGGATCTTCCTACGAGCAGTACGTC.

This rearrangement joins TRBV5-1 to TRBJ2-3; D unresolved. V shed 6 bases and J shed 0 bases, with 14 bases lying between them. Germline CDR1 and CDR2: SGHRS and YFSETQ. The CDR3 is 15 amino acids. CDR3 region: CASKKRPPSTDTQYF. The CDR3 bases are TGCGCCAGCAAGAAGCGCCCGCCAAGCACAGATACGCAGTATTTT.

J is TRBJ1-5 and V is TRBV20-1, with a possible D match to TRBD1 (5 bases). With 0 bases removed from V and 0 bases from J, the gap between germline ends came to 12 bases. The CDR3 is 16 amino acids. The V gene's germline CDR1 is DFQATT and CDR2 SNEGSKA (reference sequence). The CDR3 region is CSARDLRAYSNQPQHF. The CDR3 DNA sequence: TGCAGTGCTAGAGATCTCAGGGCATATAGCAATCAGCCCCAGCATTTT.

This chain uses TRBV29-1 with TRBJ2-1; D ambiguous. Trimming removed 5 bases from V and 4 bases from J, with 12 bases in between. Germline CDR1 SQVTM, CDR2 ANQGSEA. This CDR3 is built from 13 residues. CDR3: CSVYRPDYNEQFF. The CDR3 DNA reads TGCAGCGTTTATAGGCCGGATTACAATGAGCAGTTCTTC.

The chain has TRBV13 and TRBJ1-5; maybe TRBD1 (5 bases). CDR1 is PRHDT, CDR2 FYEKMQ, per germline (reference sequence). The V end was cut by 0 bases, the J end by 4 bases, with 7 bases between. The CDR3 is 14 amino acids. CDR3 sequence (DNA): TGTGCCAGCAGCTTAGGGGGGCAGAATCAGCCCCAGCATTTT. Amino acids: CASSLGGQNQPQHF.

This chain links TRBV12-3 or TRBV12-4 with TRBJ1-1; no firm D call. V lost 7 bases and J 13 bases, leaving 10 bases between the germline ends. The CDR3 spans 9 residues. CDR3 sequence: CASTPEDFF. DNA of the CDR3: TGTGCCAGCACCCCGGAGGATTTCTTT.

J is TRBJ1-1 and V is TRBV12-3 or TRBV12-4; D gene uncertain. The CDR3 is made up of 14 amino acids. Trimming shortened V by 2 bases and J by 0 bases, and 7 bases separated the two germline ends. The chain's CDR3 is CASSLSAVNTEAFF. CDR3 coding DNA: TGTGCCAGCAGTTTATCGGCCGTGAACACTGAAGCTTTCTTT.

The chain is built from TRBV20-1 and TRBJ1-1, with D unclear. Per the germline V gene, CDR1 is DFQATT and CDR2 is SNEGSKA (reference sequence). CDR3 length: 12 amino acids. The V and J ends lost 2 bases and 1 base respectively, with 5 bases between them. The CDR3 sequence is CSARSRNTEAFF. In DNA, the CDR3 is TGCAGTGCTAGATCCCGGAACACTGAAGCTTTCTTT.

This clonotype has more than one count but fewer than ten. The chain recombines TRBV27 with TRBJ1-1; D is uncertain. The CDR3 has 13 residues. Trimming left V 5 bases short and J 1 base short, with 8 bases between. CDR1 is MNHEY and CDR2 is SMNVEV in the germline V gene (reference sequence). The CDR3 spells CASSAGGNTEAFF. CDR3 DNA sequence: TGTGCCAGCAGTGCCGGAGGGAACACTGAAGCTTTCTTT.

CDR3 residues: CASSTAQGGETQYF. As DNA, the CDR3 is TGTGCCAGCAGTACGGCCCAGGGGGGGGAGACCCAGTACTTC. The rearrangement joins TRBV12-3 or TRBV12-4 to TRBJ2-5, with D possibly being TRBD1 or TRBD2 (7 bases each). The CDR3 is 14 amino acids. Trimming stripped 5 bases from V and 5 bases from J, with 15 bases between.

This chain joins TRBV25-1 and TRBJ1-2; D is possibly TRBD1 (6 bases). Between the trimmed V and J ends, which lost 8 bases and 8 bases, there was a span of 21 bases. CDR3 length: 14 residues. The germline V gene has CDR1 MGHDK and CDR2 SYGVNS. The CDR3 region is CASGPFAAGEGYTF. The CDR3 region has the DNA TGTGCCAGCGGACCCTTCGCGGCAGGGGAAGGCTACACCTTC.

The chain has TRBV4-1 and TRBJ1-6; 8 nucleotides match TRBD1. The CDR3 spans 15 residues. V shed 3 bases, J shed 7 bases, and the junction held 5 bases outside the gene matches. Per germline, CDR1 MGHRA and CDR2 YSYEKL. CDR3 coding DNA: TGCGCCAGCAGCCACCTGGGACAGGACAATTCACCCCTCCACTTT. Translation: CASSHLGQDNSPLHF.

V is TRBV30 and J is TRBJ1-5, with a possible D match to TRBD1 (6 bases). Germline CDR1 is GTSNPN and CDR2 is SVGIG (reference sequence). V lost 2 bases to trimming and J lost 6 bases, with 8 bases between them. The CDR3 is 12 residues long. The CDR3 sequence is CAWSLGAQPQHF. The CDR3 bases are TGTGCCTGGAGTCTGGGGGCTCAGCCCCAGCATTTT.

The V call is TRBV5-6, the J call TRBJ2-1; possible D gene TRBD1, 6 bases. CDR3 length: 12 residues. V lost 3 bases and J lost 9, with 10 bases in between. Germline V CDR1 and CDR2: SGHDT, YYEEEE. DNA for the CDR3: TGTGCCAGCAGCTGGGGACACACTGAGCAGTTCTTC. Residues: CASSWGHTEQFF. The variable domain in full, with the rest retrieved from reference TRBV5-6 and TRBJ2-1, is DAGVTQSPTHLIKTRGQQVTLRCSPKSGHDTVSWYQQALGQGPQFIFQYYEEEERQRGNFPDRFSGHQFPNYSSELNVNALLLGDSALYLCASSWGHTEQFFGPGTRLTVL.

The rearrangement joins TRBV5-6 to TRBJ1-6, with D hard to call. The CDR3 runs 15 residues. Germline V lookup: CDR1 SGHDT, CDR2 YYEEEE. Deletions cut 1 base from V and 5 bases from J, with 10 bases between. For the CDR3, the DNA is TGTGCCAGCAGCTTGTCGGGCTGGGATAATTCACCCCTCCACTTT. Its translation: CASSLSGWDNSPLHF.

The chain links TRBV18 to TRBJ2-7; D not certain. The CDR3 consists of 13 residues. Germline CDR1 reads KGHSH; CDR2 reads LQKENI. V lost 3 bases and J lost 2, with 8 bases in between. CDR3 nucleotides: TGTGCCAGCTCACCCCCAGACGCCTACGAGCAGTACGTC. This codes for CASSPPDAYEQYV.